The T cell receptor (beta chain) described here comes from a study of blood T cell repertoires in COVID-19. About the research overall: Donors in the United States, Italy and Spain gave samples during acute or convalescent COVID-19.

Libraries were prepared by immunoSEQ multiplex PCR; TCRdb keeps only in-frame clonotypes and omits some of them. The sample records over 150,000 clones, about 82% being singletons. This CDR3 region has 14 residues. Germline loops: CDR1 MRHNA, CDR2 SNTAGT. V was pared by 8 bases and J by 3 bases, with 16 bases between. This receptor was obtained from a man over 45 with active or convalescent COVID-19. The chain couples TRBV6-4 to TRBJ1-1, with a tentative D call TRBD1 (5 bases). The specimen was peripheral blood. Here the CDR3 DNA reads TGTGCCAGCCGACAGATTGACGGAGACACTGAAGCTTTCTTT. Translating gives CASRQIDGDTEAFF.